This is a list of T cell receptor beta chains from one sample in a study of beta chain features in type 1 diabetes. Method: immunoSEQ multiplex PCR; TCRdb's copy keeps in-frame clones and lacks some. Of about 68,000 clones listed, almost 50% are singletons. Sequenced sample: central memory CD4+ T cells from blood. The receptor set was obtained from a man under 40 with type 1 diabetes. The CDR3 runs from the conserved cysteine through the conserved F or W. D genes are given only for firm matches. Clone sizes are given selectively: once, few, many, or a class where the clone is expanded.

TRBJ1-4,TRBV5-6,-,-,TGTGCCAGCAGCTTGGCGGGGGTTGAGGAAAAACTGTTTTTT,CASSLAGVEEKLFF
TRBJ1-1,TRBV14,-,few,TGTGCCAGCAGCCGACTACAGGGCGGAGACACTGAAGCTTTCTTT,CASSRLQGGDTEAFF
TRBJ1-5,TRBV9,-,-,TGTGCCAGCAGCGGGGGAAGCGGGGGCAATCAGCCCCAGCATTTT,CASSGGSGGNQPQHF
TRBJ2-1,TRBV29-1,-,-,TGCAGCGTTGAGTTGCGAAGCAATGAGCAGTTCTTC,CSVELRSNEQFF
TRBJ2-1,TRBV11-3,-,-,TGTGCCAGCAGCTTCGGACAGAGCTCCTACAATGAGCAGTTCTTC,CASSFGQSSYNEQFF
TRBJ2-3,TRBV12-5,-,-,TGTGCTAGTGGTTTGGGCGGGAGCACAGATACGCAGTATTTT,CASGLGGSTDTQYF
TRBJ2-3,TRBV4-1,TRBD2,-,TGCGCCAGCTCTAGCGGGAGCGGGGGGGCTAGCACAGATACGCAGTATTTT,CASSSGSGGASTDTQYF
TRBJ2-3,TRBV7-9,TRBD1,once,TGTGCCAGCAGCCTTACCCGGGACAGGGCTCCAGATACGCAGTATTTT,CASSLTRDRAPDTQYF
TRBJ2-5,TRBV5-1,TRBD2,-,TGCGCCAGCAGCTCAAGGGTTCACGCGGGAGGGCCAGGAGAGACCCAGTACTTC,CASSSRVHAGGPGETQYF
TRBJ2-2,TRBV10-3,-,-,TGTGCCATCATGGCTAGTCTGAACACCGGGGAGCTGTTTTTT,CAIMASLNTGELFF
TRBJ2-2,TRBV10-3,-,few,TGTGCCATCAGGGACAGAGGGGTCACCGGGGAGCTGTTTTTT,CAIRDRGVTGELFF
TRBJ1-1,TRBV5-1,TRBD1,-,TGCGCCAGCAGCTTGGGACAGGGCGGCACTGAAGCTTTCTTT,CASSLGQGGTEAFF
TRBJ1-2,TRBV5-1,TRBD1,few,TGCGCCAGCAGCAAAAATACCGGGACAGGGACTGGCTACACCTTC,CASSKNTGTGTGYTF
TRBJ1-6,TRBV5-4,-,-,TGTGCCAGCAGCTTTGAGCAGGGAGGATCACCCCTCCACTTT,CASSFEQGGSPLHF
TRBJ1-2,TRBV19,TRBD1,few,TGTGCCAGTAGTATGGCCCGGGAGGGGGCAGGAGGCTACACCTTC,CASSMAREGAGGYTF
TRBJ2-7,TRBV9,-,-,TGTGCCAGCAGCGTAACCTCAGGATCCTACGAGCAGTACTTC,CASSVTSGSYEQYF
TRBJ2-3,TRBV2,TRBD2,-,TGTGCCAGCAGTGAAGAGGCTAGCGGGAGTGGGGCAGATACGCAGTATTTT,CASSEEASGSGADTQYF
TRBJ1-5,TRBV6-5,-,-,TGTGCCAGCAGTCCCGAGACGGGGAGCAATCAGCCCCAGCATTTT,CASSPETGSNQPQHF
TRBJ1-1,TRBV18,-,-,TGTGCCAGCTCACTCTCTTCAGGGGACACTGAAGCTTTCTTT,CASSLSSGDTEAFF
TRBJ1-2,TRBV11-2,-,-,TGTGCCAGCAGCTCGAGTGCTAACTATGGCTACACCTTC,CASSSSANYGYTF
TRBJ2-4,TRBV7-9,-,few,TGTGCCAGCAGCCGGGGACAAGTCGAGGACATTCAGTACTTC,CASSRGQVEDIQYF